Following are 5 T cell receptor beta chains from one sample sequenced in a study of cytomegalovirus exposure and HLA in healthy donors (dated by TCRdb to about 2017). Libraries were prepared through the immunoSEQ multiplex PCR assay. TCRdb took this table from immuneACCESS and kept in-frame rearrangements with V and J called. Such tables lack part of the clones; where checked against another copy, unresolved V genes explain under half of the gap, and the rest is unexplained. Present in this sample are about 240,000 clones, 70% to 90% of which were seen just once. 0.95% to 1.5% of the sample lies in the top ten. Sequencing input: PBMCs. The receptors come from a woman in her 30s in good health and CMV-seropositive.

The chain uses TRBV5-1 and TRBJ2-5; 11 bases agree with TRBD1. V lost 4 bases, J lost 5 bases, and 13 bases stayed unmatched. Germline lookup yields CDR1 SGHRS and CDR2 YFSETQ. The CDR3 is 17 residues long. CDR3 sequence reads: CASSLSTGQGAWETQYF. The CDR3 region has the DNA TGCGCCAGCAGCCTTTCAACAGGACAGGGGGCTTGGGAGACCCAGTACTTC.

The chain carries TRBV7-2 and TRBJ2-7; maybe TRBD1 (5 bases). Germline V lookup: CDR1 SGHTA, CDR2 FQGNSA. Trimming left V 2 bases short and J 6 bases short, with 11 bases between. The CDR3 covers 13 residues. The CDR3 region is CASSLRIRAEQYF. The CDR3 nucleotides read TGTGCCAGCAGCTTACGAATCAGGGCCGAGCAGTACTTC.

V and J are TRBV30 and TRBJ1-4; D is possibly TRBD1 (5 bases). This CDR3 comprises 15 residues. V shed 2 bases and J shed 7 bases, with 17 bases lying between them. Germline CDR1 GTSNPN, CDR2 SVGIG (reference sequence). The CDR3 loop reads CAWSFKQGFFEKLFF. The CDR3, as DNA: TGTGCCTGGAGTTTCAAGCAGGGTTTTTTTGAAAAACTGTTTTTT.

The chain uses TRBV30 and TRBJ2-7; D unresolved. Trimming pared 2 bases from V and 2 bases from J, leaving 10 bases between. The CDR3 contains 13 residues. CDR1 GTSNPN and CDR2 SVGIG come from the germline V gene (reference sequence). The CDR3 protein is CAWSWAATYEQYF. The CDR3 nucleotides read TGTGCCTGGAGTTGGGCAGCCACCTACGAGCAGTACTTC.

V is TRBV7-9 and J is TRBJ1-1, with TRBD1 identical over 8 bases. The CDR3 runs to 15 residues. Germline CDR1 SEHNR, CDR2 FQNEAQ (reference sequence). V shed 6 bases and J 4 bases; nucleotides not matched to a gene: 10. Here the CDR3 DNA reads TGTGCCAGCAGTGGACGCCCAGACAGGGGCACTGAAGCTTTCTTT. Its protein is CASSGRPDRGTEAFF.